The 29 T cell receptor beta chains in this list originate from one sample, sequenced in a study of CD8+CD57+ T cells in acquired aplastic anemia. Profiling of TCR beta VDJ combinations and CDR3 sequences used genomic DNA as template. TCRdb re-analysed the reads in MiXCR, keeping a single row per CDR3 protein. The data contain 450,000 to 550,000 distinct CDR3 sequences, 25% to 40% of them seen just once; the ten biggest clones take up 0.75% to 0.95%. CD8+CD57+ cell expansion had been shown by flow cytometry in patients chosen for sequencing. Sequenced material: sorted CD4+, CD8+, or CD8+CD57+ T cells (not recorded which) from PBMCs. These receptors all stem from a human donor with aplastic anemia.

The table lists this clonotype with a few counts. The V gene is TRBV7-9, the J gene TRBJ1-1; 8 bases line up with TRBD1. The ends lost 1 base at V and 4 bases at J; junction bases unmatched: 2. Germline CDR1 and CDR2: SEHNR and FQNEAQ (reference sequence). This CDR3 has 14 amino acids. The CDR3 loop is CASSLDTGGTEAFF. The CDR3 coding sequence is TGTGCCAGCAGCTTAGACACAGGGGGCACTGAAGCTTTCTTT.

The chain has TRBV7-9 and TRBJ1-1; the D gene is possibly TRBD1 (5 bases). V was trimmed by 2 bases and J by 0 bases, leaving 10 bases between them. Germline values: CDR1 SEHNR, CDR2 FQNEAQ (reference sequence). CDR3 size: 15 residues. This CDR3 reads CASSLYGGLNTEAFF. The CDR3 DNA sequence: TGTGCCAGCAGCTTATATGGGGGACTGAACACTGAAGCTTTCTTT.

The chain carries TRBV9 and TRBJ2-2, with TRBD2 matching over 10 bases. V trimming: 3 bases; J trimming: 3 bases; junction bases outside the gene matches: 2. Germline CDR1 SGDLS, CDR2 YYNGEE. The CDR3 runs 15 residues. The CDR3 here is CASSELAGYTGELFF. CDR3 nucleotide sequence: TGTGCCAGCAGCGAACTAGCGGGGTACACCGGGGAGCTGTTTTTT.

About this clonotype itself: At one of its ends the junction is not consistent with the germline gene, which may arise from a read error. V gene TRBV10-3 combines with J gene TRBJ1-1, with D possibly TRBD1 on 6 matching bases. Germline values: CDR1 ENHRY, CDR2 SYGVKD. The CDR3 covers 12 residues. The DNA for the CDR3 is TGTGCCAGCAGTAACTCAGGGGAGGAAGCTTTCTTT. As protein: CASSNSGEEAFF.

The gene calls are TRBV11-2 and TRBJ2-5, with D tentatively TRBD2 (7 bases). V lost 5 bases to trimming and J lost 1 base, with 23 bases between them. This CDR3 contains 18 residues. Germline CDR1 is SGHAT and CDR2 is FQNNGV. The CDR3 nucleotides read TGTGCCAGCAGCAATGGGAAGGGGAGGGGGGCGAGCCAAGAGACCCAGTACTTC. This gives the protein CASSNGKGRGASQETQYF.

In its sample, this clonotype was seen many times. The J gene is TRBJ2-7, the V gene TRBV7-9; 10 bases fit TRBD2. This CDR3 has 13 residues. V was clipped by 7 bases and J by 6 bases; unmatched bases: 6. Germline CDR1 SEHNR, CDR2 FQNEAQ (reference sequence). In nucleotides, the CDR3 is TGTGCCAGCATGAGCGGGGGGGCGTCCGAGCAGTACTTC. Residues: CASMSGGASEQYF. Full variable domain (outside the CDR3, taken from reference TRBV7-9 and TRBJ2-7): DTGVSQNPRHKITKRGQNVTFRCDPISEHNRLYWYRQTLGQGPEFLTYFQNEAQLEKSRLLSDRFSAERPKGSFSTLEIQRTEQGDSAMYLCASMSGGASEQYFGPGTRLTVT.

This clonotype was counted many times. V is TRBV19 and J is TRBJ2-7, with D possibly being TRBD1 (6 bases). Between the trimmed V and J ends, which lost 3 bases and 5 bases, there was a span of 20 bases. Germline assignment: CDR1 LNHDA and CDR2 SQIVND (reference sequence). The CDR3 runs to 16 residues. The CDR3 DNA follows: TGTGCCAGTAGTATGGTCTGGGGGCAGCGTGTCAACGAGCAGTACTTC. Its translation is CASSMVWGQRVNEQYF.

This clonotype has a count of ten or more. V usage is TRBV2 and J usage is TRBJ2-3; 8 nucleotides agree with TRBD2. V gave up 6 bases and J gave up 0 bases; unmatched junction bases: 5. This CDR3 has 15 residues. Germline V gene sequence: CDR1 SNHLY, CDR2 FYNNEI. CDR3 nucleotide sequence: TGTGCCAGCAGACTAGCGGATGCTAGCACAGATACGCAGTATTTT. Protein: CASRLADASTDTQYF.

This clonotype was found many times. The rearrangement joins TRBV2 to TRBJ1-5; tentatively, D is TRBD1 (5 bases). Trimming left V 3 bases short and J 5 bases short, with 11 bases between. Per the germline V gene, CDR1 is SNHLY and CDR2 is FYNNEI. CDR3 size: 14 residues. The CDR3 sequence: CASSDRAVDQPQHF. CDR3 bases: TGTGCCAGCAGTGACAGGGCGGTAGATCAGCCCCAGCATTTT. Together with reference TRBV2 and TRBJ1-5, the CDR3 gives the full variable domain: EPEVTQTPSHQVTQMGQEVILRCVPISNHLYFYWYRQILGQKVEFLVSFYNNEISEKSEIFDDQFSVERPDGSNFTLKIRSTKLEDSAMYFCASSDRAVDQPQHFGDGTRLSIL.

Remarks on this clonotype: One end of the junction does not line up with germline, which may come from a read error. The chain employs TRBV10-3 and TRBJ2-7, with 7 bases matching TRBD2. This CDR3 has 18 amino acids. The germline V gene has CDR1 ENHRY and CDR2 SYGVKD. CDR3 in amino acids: CAISESRPAGSSSYEQYF. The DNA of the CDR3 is TGCGCCATCAGTGAGTCTCGACCAGCGGGATCCTCCTCCTACGAGCAGTACTTC.

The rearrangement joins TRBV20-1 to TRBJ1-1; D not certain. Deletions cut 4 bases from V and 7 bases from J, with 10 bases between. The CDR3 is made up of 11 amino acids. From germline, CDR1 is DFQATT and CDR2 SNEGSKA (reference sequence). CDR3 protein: CSATSLNEAFF. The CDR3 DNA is TGCAGTGCTACATCTCTCAATGAAGCTTTCTTT.

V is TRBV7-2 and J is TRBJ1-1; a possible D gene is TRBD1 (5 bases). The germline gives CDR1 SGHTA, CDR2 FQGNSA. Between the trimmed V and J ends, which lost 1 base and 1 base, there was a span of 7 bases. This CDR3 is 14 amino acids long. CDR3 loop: CASSLETENTEAFF. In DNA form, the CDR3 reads TGTGCCAGCAGCTTAGAGACAGAGAACACTGAAGCTTTCTTT.

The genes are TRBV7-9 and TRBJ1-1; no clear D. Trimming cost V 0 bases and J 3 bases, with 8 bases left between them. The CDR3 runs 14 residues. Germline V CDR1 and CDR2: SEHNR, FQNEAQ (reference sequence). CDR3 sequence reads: CASSLAASDTEAFF. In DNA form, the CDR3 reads TGTGCCAGCAGCTTAGCGGCATCCGACACTGAAGCTTTCTTT.

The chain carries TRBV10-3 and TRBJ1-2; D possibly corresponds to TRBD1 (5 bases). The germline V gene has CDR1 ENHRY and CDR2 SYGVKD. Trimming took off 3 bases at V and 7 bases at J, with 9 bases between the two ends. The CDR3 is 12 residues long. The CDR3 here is CAISDGTGGYTF. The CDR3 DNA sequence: TGTGCCATCAGTGACGGCACAGGTGGCTACACCTTC.

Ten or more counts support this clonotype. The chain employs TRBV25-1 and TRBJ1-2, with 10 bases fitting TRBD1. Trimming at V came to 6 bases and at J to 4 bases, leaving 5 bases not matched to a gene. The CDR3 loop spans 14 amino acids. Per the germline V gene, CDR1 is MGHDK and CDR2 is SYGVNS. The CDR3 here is CASSRQGASYGYTF. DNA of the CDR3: TGTGCCAGCAGCCGACAGGGGGCATCCTATGGCTACACCTTC.

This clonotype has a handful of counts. This chain's CDR3 is CASSPWDSYNEQFF. In nucleotides, the CDR3 is TGCGCCAGCAGCCCCTGGGACAGTTACAATGAGCAGTTCTTC. The chain has TRBV5-1 and TRBJ2-1; 7 nucleotides agree with TRBD1. The germline V gene encodes CDR1 SGHRS and CDR2 YFSETQ. V gave up 4 bases and J gave up 4 bases; unmatched junction bases: 5. CDR3 length: 14 residues. Drawing the rest from reference TRBV5-1 and TRBJ2-1, the complete variable domain is KAGVTQTPRYLIKTRGQQVTLSCSPISGHRSVSWYQQTPGQGLQFLFEYFSETQRNKGNFPGRFSGRQFSNSRSEMNVSTLELGDSALYLCASSPWDSYNEQFFGPGTRLTVL.

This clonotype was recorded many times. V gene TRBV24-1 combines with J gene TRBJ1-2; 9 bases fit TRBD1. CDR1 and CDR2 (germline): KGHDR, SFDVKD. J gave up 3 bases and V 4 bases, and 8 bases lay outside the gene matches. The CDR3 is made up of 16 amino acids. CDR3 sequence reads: CATSDPGQGGHYGYTF. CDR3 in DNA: TGTGCCACCAGTGACCCGGGACAGGGCGGGCACTATGGCTACACCTTC.

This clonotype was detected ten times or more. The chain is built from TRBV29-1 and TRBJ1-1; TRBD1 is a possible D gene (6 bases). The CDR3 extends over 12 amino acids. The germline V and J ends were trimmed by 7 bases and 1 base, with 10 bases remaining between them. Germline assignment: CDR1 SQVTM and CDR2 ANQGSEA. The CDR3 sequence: CSARGTNTEAFF. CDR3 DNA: TGCAGCGCTAGGGGGACGAACACTGAAGCTTTCTTT.

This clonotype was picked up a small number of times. The CDR3 protein is CASSFLADTPGNTIYF. Written as DNA, the CDR3 is TGTGCCAGCAGCTTCCTCGCAGACACCCCTGGAAACACCATATATTTT. The V gene is TRBV11-2, the J gene TRBJ1-3; D remains ambiguous. CDR1 is SGHAT, CDR2 FQNNGV, per germline. Trimming took off 3 bases at V and 2 bases at J, with 14 bases between the two ends. CDR3 length: 16 residues.

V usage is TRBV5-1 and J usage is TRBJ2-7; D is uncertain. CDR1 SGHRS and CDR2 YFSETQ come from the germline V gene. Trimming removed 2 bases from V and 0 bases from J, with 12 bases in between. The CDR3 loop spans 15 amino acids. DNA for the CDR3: TGCGCCAGCAGCTTCGATACGGATAGCTCCTACGAGCAGTACTTC. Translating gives CASSFDTDSSYEQYF.

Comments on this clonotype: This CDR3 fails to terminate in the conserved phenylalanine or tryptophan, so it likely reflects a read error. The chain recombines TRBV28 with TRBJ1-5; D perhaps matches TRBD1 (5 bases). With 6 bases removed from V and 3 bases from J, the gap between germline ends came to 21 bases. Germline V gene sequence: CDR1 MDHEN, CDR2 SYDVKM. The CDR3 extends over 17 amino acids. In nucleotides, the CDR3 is TGTGCCAGCAGAGGGACTGTCGGGGCCAGGTACAATCAGCCCCAGCATCTT. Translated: CASRGTVGARYNQPQHL.

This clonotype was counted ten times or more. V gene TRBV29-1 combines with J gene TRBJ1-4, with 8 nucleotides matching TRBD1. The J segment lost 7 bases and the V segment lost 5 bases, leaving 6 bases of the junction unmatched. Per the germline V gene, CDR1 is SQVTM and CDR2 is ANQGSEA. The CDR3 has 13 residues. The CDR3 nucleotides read TGCAGCGTTTTACAGGGGGGCTCTGAAAAACTGTTTTTT. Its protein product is CSVLQGGSEKLFF.

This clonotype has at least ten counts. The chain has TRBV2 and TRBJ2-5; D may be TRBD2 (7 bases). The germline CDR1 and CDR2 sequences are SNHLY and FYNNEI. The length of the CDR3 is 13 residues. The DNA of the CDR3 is TGTGCGTACATTAAAGGGGGGGAGGAGACCCAGTACTTC. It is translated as CAYIKGGEETQYF.

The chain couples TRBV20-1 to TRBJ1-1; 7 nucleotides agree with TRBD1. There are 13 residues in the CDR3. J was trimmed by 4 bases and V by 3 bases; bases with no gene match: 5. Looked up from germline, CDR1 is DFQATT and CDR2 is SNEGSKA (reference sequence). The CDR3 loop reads CSASRPGGTEAFF. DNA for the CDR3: TGCAGTGCTAGTCGTCCAGGGGGCACTGAAGCTTTCTTT.

The CDR3 DNA is TGTGCTAGTGGTTTGGAGCCTTTCCCAAAGAGAGTCACAGATACGCAGTATTTT. This gives the protein CASGLEPFPKRVTDTQYF. This sequence joins TRBV12-5 and TRBJ2-3; no clear D gene. Germline lookup yields CDR1 LGHNT and CDR2 FRNRAP. Trimming removed 1 base at V and 2 bases at J, with 19 bases between. This CDR3 region has 18 residues. Full variable domain (outside the CDR3, taken from reference TRBV12-5 and TRBJ2-3): DARVTQTPRHKVTEMGQEVTMRCQPILGHNTVFWYRQTMMQGLELLAYFRNRAPLDDSGMPKDRFSAEMPDATLATLKIQPSEPRDSAVYFCASGLEPFPKRVTDTQYFGPGTRLTVL.

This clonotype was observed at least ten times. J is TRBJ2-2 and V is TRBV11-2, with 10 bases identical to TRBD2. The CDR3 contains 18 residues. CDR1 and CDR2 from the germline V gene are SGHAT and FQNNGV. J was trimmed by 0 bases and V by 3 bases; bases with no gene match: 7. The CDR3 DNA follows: TGTGCCAGCAGCTTCCGAGATAGCGGGGGGACGAACACCGGGGAGCTGTTTTTT. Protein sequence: CASSFRDSGGTNTGELFF.

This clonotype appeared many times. The CDR3 region is CSTKDLAGYGYTF. The CDR3 coding sequence is TGCAGCACTAAGGACCTGGCTGGCTATGGCTACACCTTC. This chain connects TRBV29-1 to TRBJ1-2; D remains unclear. The V end lost 8 bases, the J end lost 4 bases, and 17 bases lay between the germline ends. Germline CDR1 and CDR2: SQVTM and ANQGSEA. The CDR3 consists of 13 residues.

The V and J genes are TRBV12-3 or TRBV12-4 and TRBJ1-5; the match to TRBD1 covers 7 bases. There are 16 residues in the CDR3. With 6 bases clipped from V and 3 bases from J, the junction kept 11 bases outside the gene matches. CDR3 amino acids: CASRDNRGADNQPQHF. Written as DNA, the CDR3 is TGTGCCAGCAGAGACAACAGGGGCGCAGACAATCAGCCCCAGCATTTT.

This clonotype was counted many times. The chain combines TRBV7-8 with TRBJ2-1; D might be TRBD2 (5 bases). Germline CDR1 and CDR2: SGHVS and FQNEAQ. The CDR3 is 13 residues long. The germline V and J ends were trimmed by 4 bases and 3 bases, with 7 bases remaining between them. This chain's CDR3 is CASSSRDYNEQFF. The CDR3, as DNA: TGTGCCAGCAGCTCCCGGGACTACAATGAGCAGTTCTTC.